The 15 T cell receptor beta chains given below trace back to one sample, sequenced in a study of naive and memory T cell subsets. Ligated cDNA underwent four rounds of PCR with nested alpha and beta constant region primers and SP2. TCRdb re-called the 5' RACE reads through MiXCR, storing one row per CDR3 protein. In the table there are 50,000 to 65,000 distinct CDR3 sequences, under 10% of which are singletons. An oligonucleotide containing a UMI was ligated to the 3' end of TCR cDNA. The receptors originated from a female donor in good health.

The rearrangement joins TRBV29-1 to TRBJ2-5, with a tentative D call TRBD2 (7 bases). The CDR3 extends over 13 amino acids. V was clipped by 4 bases and J by 4 bases, with 13 bases between them. The V gene's germline CDR1 is SQVTM and CDR2 ANQGSEA. The CDR3 loop reads CSVVWGGRETQYF. In DNA, the CDR3 is TGCAGCGTTGTGTGGGGGGGCCGAGAGACCCAGTACTTC.

The rearrangement joins TRBV5-1 to TRBJ2-4, with D possibly being TRBD1 (5 bases). Looked up from germline, CDR1 is SGHRS and CDR2 is YFSETQ. Between the trimmed V and J ends, which lost 0 bases and 0 bases, there was a span of 16 bases. CDR3 length equals 18 residues. CDR3 DNA sequence: TGCGCCAGCAGCTTGGCTTGGACACCTTATGAAGCCAAAAACATTCAGTACTTC. This encodes CASSLAWTPYEAKNIQYF.

This clonotype was recorded many times. The CDR3 sequence: CAWSVSLNTEAFF. CDR3 bases: TGTGCCTGGAGTGTATCTTTGAACACTGAAGCTTTCTTT. The V call is TRBV30, the J call TRBJ1-1, with no clear D. CDR1 and CDR2 from the germline V gene are GTSNPN and SVGIG (reference sequence). This CDR3 is built from 13 residues. The germline V and J ends were trimmed by 0 bases and 0 bases, with 5 bases remaining between them.

This clonotype came up once. The chain uses TRBV5-1 and TRBJ2-3; D remains ambiguous. The CDR3 extends over 14 amino acids. With 0 bases removed from V and 2 bases from J, the gap between germline ends came to 7 bases. Looked up from germline, CDR1 is SGHRS and CDR2 is YFSETQ. CDR3 sequence (DNA): TGCGCCAGCAGCTTGGGCCGGCCCACAGATACGCAGTATTTT. Its protein product is CASSLGRPTDTQYF.

This sequence joins TRBV19 and TRBJ1-6; 7 bases are shared with TRBD1. CDR1 and CDR2 from the germline V gene are LNHDA and SQIVND (reference sequence). V dropped 4 bases and J dropped 13; count of bases not matched to a gene: 7. The CDR3 runs to 13 residues. Here the CDR3 reads CASSTGTGAPLHF. CDR3 DNA sequence: TGTGCCAGTAGTACCGGCACAGGGGCTCCCCTCCACTTT.

With regard to this clonotype: A read error may be the cause here, since a much bigger clone is one base away. The V call is TRBV7-2, the J call TRBJ1-5, with D unresolved. Trimming pared 2 bases from V and 0 bases from J, leaving 5 bases between. Germline V CDR1 and CDR2: SGHTA, FQGNSA. The CDR3 sequence is 14 residues long. CDR3 DNA sequence: TGTGCCAGCAGCTTATTGGGTAGCAATCAGCCCCAGCATTTT. Protein: CASSLLGSNQPQHF.

This clonotype occurred many times. This sequence joins TRBV29-1 and TRBJ2-4; no clear D gene. V lost 4 bases to trimming and J lost 10 bases, with 11 bases between them. The CDR3 contains 11 residues. From germline, CDR1 is SQVTM and CDR2 ANQGSEA. The CDR3 coding sequence is TGCAGCGTTGGGCAGGAATTGATTCAGTACTTC. This translates into CSVGQELIQYF.

In this sample, this clonotype turned up many times. V usage is TRBV4-3 and J usage is TRBJ1-2; maybe TRBD1 (5 bases). Trimming took 0 bases from V and 4 from J, leaving 15 bases between them. CDR1 LGHNA and CDR2 YSLEER come from the germline V gene. This CDR3 has 16 residues. This CDR3 is CASSQDRRGLGYGYTF. CDR3 coding DNA: TGCGCCAGCAGCCAAGATCGGAGGGGTTTGGGCTATGGCTACACCTTC.

Ten or more counts support this clonotype. The rearrangement uses TRBV20-1 and TRBJ1-3; the D is unclear. This CDR3 region has 13 residues. The V gene's germline CDR1 is DFQATT and CDR2 SNEGSKA (reference sequence). V lost 0 bases, J lost 7 bases, and 10 bases lay in between. CDR3 sequence (DNA): TGCAGTGCTAGAGATCAGACACGGAACACCATATATTTT. Amino acids: CSARDQTRNTIYF.

This clonotype was detected only a few times. The chain carries TRBV10-3 and TRBJ2-3; D possibly corresponds to TRBD1 (6 bases). V was trimmed by 5 bases and J by 3 bases, leaving 15 bases between them. This CDR3 is built from 15 residues. CDR1 ENHRY and CDR2 SYGVKD come from the germline V gene. CDR3 in DNA: TGTGCCATCAGTCCAACAGGGTTGGGGACAGATACGCAGTATTTT. Translation: CAISPTGLGTDTQYF.

This clonotype came up many times. The CDR3 reads CAWSRATGELFF. In nucleotides, the CDR3 is TGTGCCTGGAGTCGGGCCACCGGGGAGCTGTTTTTT. The chain links TRBV30 to TRBJ2-2; the D is unclear. The CDR3 runs to 12 residues. The ends were cut back, 2 bases at V and 4 bases at J, with 5 bases in the middle. Germline CDR1 is GTSNPN and CDR2 is SVGIG (reference sequence).

This sequence joins TRBV20-1 and TRBJ1-6, with D hard to call. The CDR3 is 17 amino acids. The germline V gene encodes CDR1 DFQATT and CDR2 SNEGSKA (reference sequence). V was pared by 6 bases and J by 0 bases, with 18 bases between. The CDR3 sequence is CSAPPPSGSSYNSPLHF. For the CDR3, the DNA is TGCAGTGCCCCCCCGCCTTCGGGGAGCTCCTATAATTCACCCCTCCACTTT.

This clonotype has a count of ten or more. The J gene is TRBJ1-2, the V gene TRBV5-4; D is uncertain. CDR3 size: 11 residues. The V end lost 4 bases, the J end lost 7 bases, and 8 bases lay between the germline ends. The germline gives CDR1 SGHNT, CDR2 YYREEE (reference sequence). The CDR3 loop is CASSRESGYTF. For the CDR3, the DNA is TGTGCCAGCAGCCGGGAGTCTGGCTACACCTTC.

This clonotype was detected many times. The CDR3 region has the DNA TGCAGTGCTAGGGAGCCCCCCGAGACGCGGGCTTTCTTT. Translating gives CSAREPPETRAFF. V usage is TRBV20-1 and J usage is TRBJ1-1; D ambiguous. The CDR3 loop spans 13 amino acids. Per the germline V gene, CDR1 is DFQATT and CDR2 is SNEGSKA (reference sequence). V shed 3 bases and J shed 11 bases, with 19 bases lying between them.

This clonotype was seen at least ten times. The chain employs TRBV9 and TRBJ2-3; D gene uncertain. The germline V gene encodes CDR1 SGDLS and CDR2 YYNGEE. Between the trimmed V and J ends, which lost 1 base and 6 bases, there was a span of 9 bases. This CDR3 spans 13 amino acids. The chain's CDR3 is CASSVILGDTQYF. Here the CDR3 DNA reads TGTGCCAGCAGCGTAATATTGGGGGATACGCAGTATTTT.